This is a list of T cell receptor beta chains from one sample in a study of blood T cell repertoires in COVID-19. Only in-frame clones appear in the TCRdb table, and some are missing; sequencing was by immunoSEQ multiplex PCR. The repertoire holds roughly 230,000 clones, around 89% seen once, with 2.1% in the top ten. What was sequenced was peripheral blood. These receptors were collected from a woman aged 55-69 years with COVID-19, enrolled during active disease. CDR3s include the opening cysteine and the closing phenylalanine or tryptophan. The D gene is left open where the match is weak. Clone size, where shown, is once, few, many, or a class for clones that have expanded.

abundance	v_gene	d_gene	j_gene	CDR3nt	CDR3aa
NA	TRBV11-2	NA	TRBJ1-1	TGTGCCAGCAGGCCAGCATACGGGGGCACTGAAGCTTTCTTT	CASRPAYGGTEAFF
once	TRBV4-1	TRBD1	TRBJ1-2	TGCGCCAGCAGCCAAGAGGGACAGGGAGGGAATGGCTACACCTTC	CASSQEGQGGNGYTF
NA	TRBV18	NA	TRBJ1-1	TGTGCCAGCTCACCAGGGGCGAGTAGCACTGAAGCTTTCTTT	CASSPGASSTEAFF
NA	TRBV10-3	NA	TRBJ1-2	TGTGCCATCAGTGAGTCAAAACAGGGTTCCTATGGCTACACCTTC	CAISESKQGSYGYTF
NA	TRBV25-1	TRBD1	TRBJ1-4	TGTGCCAGCAGTGAAGCAGGGGGAGGTGAAAAACTGTTTTTT	CASSEAGGGEKLFF
NA	TRBV10-3	NA	TRBJ1-5	TGTGCCATCAGTGGGAGGGGCAATCAGCCCCAGCATTTT	CAISGRGNQPQHF
NA	TRBV4-1	TRBD1	TRBJ1-1	TGCGCCAGCAGCCAAGATCGAGGACAGGGGGAAGCTTTCTTT	CASSQDRGQGEAFF
NA	TRBV7-2	NA	TRBJ1-2	TGTGCCAGCAGCTTAGCCGGCAGGGACTATGGCTACACCTTC	CASSLAGRDYGYTF
NA	TRBV4-1	TRBD1	TRBJ1-2	TGCGCCAGCAGCCACGGACAGGCTTCTAACTATGGCTACACCTTC	CASSHGQASNYGYTF
NA	TRBV2	NA	TRBJ1-1	TGTGCCAGTAATAGACAGGATATGAACACTGAAGCTTTCTTT	CASNRQDMNTEAFF
once	TRBV6-4	NA	TRBJ2-3	TGTGCCAGCAGTGACGGCGGGACTAGCACAGATACGCAGTATTTT	CASSDGGTSTDTQYF
NA	TRBV4-3	NA	TRBJ1-6	TGCGCCAGCAGCCAAGATTGGGGCGGCTCACCCCTCCACTTT	CASSQDWGGSPLHF
NA	TRBV4-2	NA	TRBJ1-1	TGTGCCAGCAGCCCTCCTGCAGGTAACACTGAAGCTTTCTTT	CASSPPAGNTEAFF
NA	TRBV2	TRBD1	TRBJ2-2	TGTGCCAGCAGCCCGACAGGGGGCGCCGACACCGGGGAGCTGTTTTTT	CASSPTGGADTGELFF
NA	TRBV29-1	NA	TRBJ2-5	TGCAGCGTTGCGTCACTCAGGGGCTGGGAGACCCAGTACTTC	CSVASLRGWETQYF
NA	TRBV29-1	NA	TRBJ1-1	TGCAGCGTGGCGGGCGGGAACACTGAAGCTTTCTTT	CSVAGGNTEAFF